This T cell receptor beta chain was identified in a study of shared clonotypes between healthy human individuals (dated by TCRdb to the early 2020s). Background for the entire study: The cohort comprised a couple of women and a few men aged 18 to 49 years. For each donor, three plates each were used for CD4 naive and CD4 memory, two plates were used for CD8 naive, and one plate was used for CD8 memory. To estimate repertoire size and how much clonotype sharing occurs between individuals, the study deeply sequenced the blood TCR repertoires of five healthy adults. Different laboratories and diverse techniques were used to prepare libraries and sequence TCR repertoires, to increase sequencing depth and limit assay-specific biases. Per donor, leukapheresis produced somewhere between about 0.94 and 9.5 billion PBMCs. General conclusions and limits of the study: Because the study included only a small number of donors, the genetic and exposure-history diversity represented was limited. Rarefaction of sorted-subset datasets indicated incomplete sequencing despite the large sequencing depth. Naive subsets generally had larger estimated clonotype richness than memory subsets. Sharing across a few donors was observed for around 5% of naive CD4, around 3.5% of naive CD8, 2% to 2.5% of memory CD4, and roughly 0.4% of memory CD8 clonotypes. Sampling was restricted to blood, and TCR repertoires in tissue are likely to differ from TCR repertoires in blood. Compared with non-shared clonotypes, clonotypes shared by all four sorted-subset donors had higher generation probabilities. Pairwise subsampling indicated that sequencing depth was expected to affect the degree of clonotype sharing among donors.

A word on this clone: Its recognized antigen is unknown. No clone much larger than this one lies a single base away; base qualities are absent.

Using the deep immunoSEQ assay, multiplex PCR amplified TCR CDR3 regions from genomic DNA. Genomic DNA extracted from each cell subset was distributed evenly over all wells of several immunoSEQ 96-well plates, and each plate served as one replicate. For sorted subsets, approximately 200 ng of genomic DNA, equivalent to roughly 33,000 T cell genomes, went into each replicate PCR. The purified libraries were quantified using a Qubit 3.0 fluorometer, sized with a Bioanalyzer 2100, and then quantified again using the KAPA Library Quantification kit. Every immunoSEQ 96-well plate was sequenced on a separate single-read 150-cycle Illumina NextSeq 550 flow cell. The original pipeline was this. Because the immunoSEQ output held only junctional sequences and lacked quality scores, the filtering could not match the filtering applied to full-length reads. Sequences were annotated with PyIR, a Python wrapper for IgBLAST v1.9, using IMGT germline references to assign V/J genes and CDR3. Any read was removed if the V/J assignment was weak (E-value above 1e-6), the CDR3 was missing, or the read contained stop codons, out-of-frame junctions, or ambiguous translated residues. A V3J clonotype was defined by an identical inferred V gene, J gene, and CDR3 amino acid sequence. The percentage overlap between two repertoires was calculated by dividing the number of shared unique clonotypes by the size of the smaller repertoire. Repertoire richness was assessed with RTK rarefaction, the Chao1 estimator, and Recon v2.1 estimates of unobserved clonotypes. OLGA was used to compute generation probabilities for all TCRbeta clonotypes that the gDNA method yielded from a handful of donors. TCRdb limited this immuneACCESS table to in-frame rearrangements with V and J called. A share of clones is missing; checked studies link under half to unresolved V genes, and the rest is unexplained. For V, J and clone size, that table is used; D and trimming come from the DNA. The sample yields about 1.1 million clones; approximately 77% were counted once. The top ten clones comprise over 0.8% of the sample.

Healthy HIV-negative adults with no recently reported acute infections or vaccinations were included as donors. Only Caucasian adults living in Nashville, Tennessee, USA were represented among the donors. Magnetic negative selection was used to enrich CD4+ T cells, after which naive cells were positively selected on CD45RA and the negative fraction became the memory subset. Blood was obtained by leukapheresis, after which PBMCs were separated by Ficoll-Histopaque density gradient centrifugation and cryopreserved in liquid nitrogen vapor phase. Analytical flow cytometry was used to check the purity and quantity of each magnetically sorted T cell population. Genomic DNA was isolated from each sorted fraction and quantified by UV absorbance on a Nanodrop 2000c. This clonotype was sampled from a man between 18 and 35 years old in good health. Some clones in this sample may be carry-over from other donors' samples. The sample consisted of memory CD4+ T cells from PBMCs. The cell subset or site label of this sample denotes: CD45RA-negative fraction.

Here is the DNA: TGTGCCAGCAGTCCACAGGGGGCAAGGGGCAATCAGCCCCAGCATTTT. Its product reads: CASSPQGARGNQPQHF. This chain joins TRBV28 to TRBJ1-5; 9 junctional bases match TRBD1. Its CDR3 holds 16 amino acids, cysteine through phenylalanine. Only the CDR3 portion is preserved as DNA: 48 bases, with reading frame beginning at the first base. CDR1 and CDR2 are read off the germline V gene as MDHEN and SYDVKM. Trimming accounts for 5 bases at V and 2 bases at J, while the number of junction bases matched to no gene is 7.